This TCR beta chain appears in the sequencing data of a study of blood T cell repertoires in COVID-19. Study at large: Italy, Spain and the United States were the sources of the convalescent and acute COVID-19 samples. The cDNA or gDNA used as material had been derived from T cells, B-cell-depleted T cells, or PBMCs.

The CDR3 contains 15 residues. CDR1 is GTSNPN and CDR2 is SVGIG in the germline V gene (reference sequence). The V end lost 2 bases, the J end lost 6 bases, and 17 bases lay between the germline ends. As originally analysed: The assay estimated nucleated cells by amplifying reference gene primers. The assay was immunoSEQ multiplex PCR, and TCRdb's table has in-frame clones only and misses some. The DNA gave D and trimming, while V, J and clone size come from that table. The sample records about 230,000 clones, around 82% being singletons. The sequence was collected from a man between 35 and 55 years old with active or convalescent COVID-19. J is TRBJ1-5 and V is TRBV30; TRBD1 might be the D (6 bases). The sequencing sample was made of peripheral blood. The CDR3 reads CAWSKQGLESQPQHF. The CDR3 bases are TGTGCCTGGAGTAAACAGGGCCTGGAGAGTCAGCCCCAGCATTTT.